This section outlines one T cell receptor beta chain sequence together with its context. Its target is not known. The data originate from a study of T cell responses to AZD1222 COVID-19 vaccine. The CDR3 is 15 residues long. V lost 6 bases to trimming and J lost 8 bases, with 22 bases between them. Germline lookup yields CDR1 MDHEN and CDR2 SYDVKM. Whole-study results and caveats: The span of vaccine-associated CD4 TCRs extended across spike, with dominance at 160-218 and 743-854. Spike-specific TCR breadth and depth both grew after two AZD1222 doses. Only after the peak T cell response were repertoires sampled.

Generated by immunoSEQ multiplex PCR, the TCRdb table keeps only in-frame clones and is missing some. The data show about 120,000 clones, more than 85% seen once. This material consisted of peripheral blood, taken on day 0 of AZD1222 vaccination. The clonotype originates from an adult in good health. The chain combines TRBV28 with TRBJ1-1; D possibly corresponds to TRBD1 (6 bases). CDR3 DNA sequence: TGTGCCAGCAGCTCATACACCTTACAGGGTACAGAAGCTTTCTTT. It encodes CASSSYTLQGTEAFF. The full variable domain, completed using reference TRBV28 and TRBJ1-1, is DVKVTQSSRYLVKRTGEKVFLECVQDMDHENMFWYRQDPGLGLRLIYFSYDVKMKEKGDIPEGYSVSREKKERFSLILESASTNQTSMYLCASSSYTLQGTEAFFGQGTRLTVV.